This entry is about one TCR beta chain. The antigen is undetermined. These data originate in a study of somatic mutations in cytotoxic T cells in rheumatoid arthritis. Study-level information: The flow sorting of some V beta antibody-stained T-cell populations reached nearly 100% purity, and the sorted populations included V beta1+ cells sequenced for TCRB.

Assay: immunoSEQ multiplex PCR; the TCRdb copy retains only in-frame clones and omits some. The table lists about 4,200 clones, approximately 72% of them singletons. Trimming shortened V by 2 bases and J by 4 bases, and 15 bases separated the two germline ends. Germline CDR1 reads SGDLS; CDR2 reads YYNGEE. The CDR3 is made up of 15 amino acids. Study conclusions and caveats: The identity of the antigens targeted by the expanded CD8+ clones remained unknown.

The chain recombines TRBV9 with TRBJ1-2; perhaps TRBD1 as D (6 bases). Material for sequencing was CD8+ T cells sorted from blood. The receptor was derived from an adult with rheumatoid arthritis. This chain's CDR3 is CASSVSGGGIYGYTF. CDR3 DNA sequence: TGTGCCAGCAGCGTGTCCGGAGGGGGAATCTATGGCTACACCTTC.